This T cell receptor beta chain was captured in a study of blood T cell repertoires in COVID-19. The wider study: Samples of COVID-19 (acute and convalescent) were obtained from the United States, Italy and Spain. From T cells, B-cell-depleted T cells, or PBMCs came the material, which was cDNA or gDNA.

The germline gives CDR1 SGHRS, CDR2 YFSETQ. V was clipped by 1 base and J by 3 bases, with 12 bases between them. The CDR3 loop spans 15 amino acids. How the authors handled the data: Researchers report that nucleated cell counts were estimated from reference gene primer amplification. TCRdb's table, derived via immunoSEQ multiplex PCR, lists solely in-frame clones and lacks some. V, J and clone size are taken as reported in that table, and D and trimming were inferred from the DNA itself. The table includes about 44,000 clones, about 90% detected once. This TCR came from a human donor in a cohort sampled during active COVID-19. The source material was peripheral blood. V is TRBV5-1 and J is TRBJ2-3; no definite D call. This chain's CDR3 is CASSLYPLGTDTQYF. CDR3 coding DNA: TGCGCCAGCAGCTTGTATCCTCTCGGGACAGATACGCAGTATTTT.